These 13 T cell receptor beta chains were all obtained from the same sample, sequenced in a study of T cell repertoires in cytomegalovirus infection. These TCRs' antigens remain unknown. TCRdb re-called the reads through MiXCR, storing one row per CDR3 protein. The sample lists about 110,000 distinct CDR3 sequences; around 31% were seen once. The sequenced sample was CD8+ T cells from cultured PBMCs, obtained from culture after CMV antigen stimulation. The receptor set was obtained from a human donor in good health (CMV status not recorded). Some clones in this sample may be carry-over from other donors' samples.

The genes are TRBV19 and TRBJ2-2, with a tentative D call TRBD2 (6 bases). Germline V CDR1 and CDR2: LNHDA, SQIVND (reference sequence). Trimming shortened V by 3 bases and J by 6 bases, and 8 bases separated the two germline ends. This CDR3 has 13 amino acids. CDR3 sequence reads: CASSISGAGELFF. In nucleotides, the CDR3 is TGTGCCAGTAGTATCTCGGGGGCCGGGGAGCTGTTTTTT.

This clonotype occurred many times. The chain recombines TRBV19 with TRBJ1-3, with D possibly being TRBD1 (5 bases). CDR3 size: 14 residues. V dropped 7 bases and J dropped 0 bases, with 10 bases sitting between them. Germline V gene data show CDR1 as LNHDA and CDR2 as SQIVND (reference sequence). CDR3 sequence: CASTGLISGNTIYF. Written as DNA, the CDR3 is TGTGCCAGTACGGGACTCATCTCTGGAAACACCATATATTTT.

V gene TRBV12-3 or TRBV12-4 combines with J gene TRBJ2-7; possibly TRBD2 for D (6 bases). V gave up 0 bases and J gave up 1 base, with 7 bases separating them. This CDR3 comprises 14 residues. CDR3 residues: CASSLAGRSYEQYF. The CDR3 DNA reads as TGTGCCAGCAGTTTAGCAGGGAGGTCCTACGAGCAGTACTTC.

This clonotype has just a few counts. The chain uses TRBV19 and TRBJ2-7; possible D gene TRBD2, 6 bases. Looked up from germline, CDR1 is LNHDA and CDR2 is SQIVND (reference sequence). The V end lost 9 bases, the J end lost 0 bases, and 15 bases lay between the germline ends. The CDR3 spans 14 residues. Here the CDR3 DNA reads TGTGCCAGCTCCGGAGGGACGGGCTCCTACGAGCAGTACTTC. This sequence encodes CASSGGTGSYEQYF.

The chain employs TRBV7-9 and TRBJ1-1; D gene ambiguous. The CDR3 is 14 amino acids. The germline V and J ends were trimmed by 4 bases and 5 bases, with 14 bases remaining between them. The germline V gene has CDR1 SEHNR and CDR2 FQNEAQ (reference sequence). The CDR3 bases are TGTGCCAGCAGCTCTTCGGGATGGGAGACTGAAGCTTTCTTT. Its protein is CASSSSGWETEAFF.

This chain uses TRBV7-2 with TRBJ2-1; 10 nucleotides match TRBD2. In germline, CDR1 is SGHTA, CDR2 FQGNSA. V shed 5 bases, J shed 2 bases, and the junction held 6 bases outside the gene matches. The CDR3 sequence is 16 residues long. The CDR3 region is CASSPGSGGAYNEQFF. CDR3 nucleotide sequence: TGTGCCAGCAGCCCAGGGAGCGGGGGGGCCTACAATGAGCAGTTCTTC.

The chain carries TRBV20-1 and TRBJ2-3; TRBD1 aligns across 12 bases. The V segment lost 8 bases and the J segment 2 bases; nucleotides outside the gene matches: 17. CDR1 and CDR2 (germline): DFQATT, SNEGSKA (reference sequence). The CDR3 runs to 18 residues. The DNA of the CDR3 is TGCAGTTCGAGAAAGGGACAGGGGGCCGAGTCGCCCACAGATACGCAGTATTTT. As protein: CSSRKGQGAESPTDTQYF.

The V gene is TRBV6-6, the J gene TRBJ2-1; 9 bases agree with TRBD1. This CDR3 has 15 residues. The germline V gene encodes CDR1 MNHNY and CDR2 SVGAGI (reference sequence). V lost 6 bases to trimming and J lost 2 bases; unmatched junction nucleotides: 5. The CDR3 DNA follows: TGTGCCAGCAGCCGGGACAGGGAACCCTACAATGAGCAGTTCTTC. This encodes CASSRDREPYNEQFF.

This clonotype has just a few counts. The chain links TRBV19 to TRBJ2-7; D may be TRBD2 (5 bases). Trimming shortened V by 3 bases and J by 7 bases, and 13 bases separated the two germline ends. Looked up from germline, CDR1 is LNHDA and CDR2 is SQIVND (reference sequence). The CDR3 has 13 residues. The CDR3 nucleotides are TGTGCCAGTAGTATGGGAGAACAGTGGGAGCAGTACTTC. Residues: CASSMGEQWEQYF. The full variable domain, its missing parts supplied by reference TRBV19 and TRBJ2-7, is DGGITQSPKYLFRKEGQNVTLSCEQNLNHDAMYWYRQDPGQGLRLIYYSQIVNDFQKGDIAEGYSVSREKKESFPLTVTSAQKNPTAFYLCASSMGEQWEQYFGPGTRLTVT.

This clonotype has a handful of counts. The chain is built from TRBV19 and TRBJ2-3, with D perhaps TRBD1 (5 bases). The CDR3 totals 13 residues. The V gene lost 10 bases and the J gene lost 0 bases, with 11 bases spanning the gap. Per germline, CDR1 LNHDA and CDR2 SQIVND (reference sequence). CDR3 coding DNA: TGTGCCACCCGACAGAGAAGCACAGATACGCAGTATTTT. It specifies CATRQRSTDTQYF.

This sequence joins TRBV20-1 and TRBJ2-5; 14 nucleotides agree with TRBD2. This CDR3 comprises 15 residues. Germline lookup yields CDR1 DFQATT and CDR2 SNEGSKA (reference sequence). J gave up 4 bases and V 6 bases, and 7 bases lay outside the gene matches. CDR3 in DNA: TGCAGTGCGACTAGCGGGGGGGGCGCGGGAGAGACCCAGTACTTC. This translates into CSATSGGGAGETQYF.

This clonotype was seen a handful of times. The CDR3 DNA follows: TGTGCCAGCAGTTCACAGGGGATTGGCAATCAGCCCCAGCATTTT. The encoded protein is CASSSQGIGNQPQHF. This chain joins TRBV12-3 or TRBV12-4 and TRBJ1-5; 7 bases agree with TRBD1. CDR3 length: 15 amino acids. Germline trimming cut 4 bases from V and 2 bases from J; bases unmatched to any gene: 5.

This clonotype has a handful of counts. Because the CDR3's place on the DNA is in doubt, the DNA is left out and the CDR3 is given as listed by TCRdb. The rearrangement links TRBV12-3 or TRBV12-4 to TRBJ1-1. The CDR3 has 11 residues if both end residues are counted. CDR3 sequence reads: CASTLGTEAFF.